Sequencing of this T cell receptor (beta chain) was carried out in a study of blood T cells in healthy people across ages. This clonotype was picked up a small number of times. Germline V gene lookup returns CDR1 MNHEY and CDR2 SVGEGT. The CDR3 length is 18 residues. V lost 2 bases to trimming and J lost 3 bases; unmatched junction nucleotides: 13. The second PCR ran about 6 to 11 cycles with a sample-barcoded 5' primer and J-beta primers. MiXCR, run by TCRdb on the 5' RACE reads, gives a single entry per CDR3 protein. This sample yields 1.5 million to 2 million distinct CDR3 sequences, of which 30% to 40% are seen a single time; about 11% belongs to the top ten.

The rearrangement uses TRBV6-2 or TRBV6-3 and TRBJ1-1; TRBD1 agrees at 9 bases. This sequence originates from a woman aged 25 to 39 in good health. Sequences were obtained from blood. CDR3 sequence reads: CASSYLGQGLLGDTEAFF. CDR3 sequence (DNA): TGTGCCAGCAGTTACCTGGGACAGGGACTCTTAGGGGACACTGAAGCTTTCTTT.